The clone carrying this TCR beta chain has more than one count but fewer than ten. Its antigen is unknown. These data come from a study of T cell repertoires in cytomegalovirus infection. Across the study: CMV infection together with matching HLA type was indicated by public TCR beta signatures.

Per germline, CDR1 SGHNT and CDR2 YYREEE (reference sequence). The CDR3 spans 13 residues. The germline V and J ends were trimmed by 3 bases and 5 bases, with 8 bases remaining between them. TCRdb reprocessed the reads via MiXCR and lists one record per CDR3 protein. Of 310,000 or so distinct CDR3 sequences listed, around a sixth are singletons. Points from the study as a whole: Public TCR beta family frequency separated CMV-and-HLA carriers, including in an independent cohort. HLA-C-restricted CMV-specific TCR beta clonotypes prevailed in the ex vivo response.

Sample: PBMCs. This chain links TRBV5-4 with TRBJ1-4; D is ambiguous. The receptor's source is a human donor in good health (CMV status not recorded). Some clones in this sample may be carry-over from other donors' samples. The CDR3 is CASSSHGNEKLFF. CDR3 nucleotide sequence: TGTGCCAGCAGCTCGCACGGGAATGAAAAACTGTTTTTT.